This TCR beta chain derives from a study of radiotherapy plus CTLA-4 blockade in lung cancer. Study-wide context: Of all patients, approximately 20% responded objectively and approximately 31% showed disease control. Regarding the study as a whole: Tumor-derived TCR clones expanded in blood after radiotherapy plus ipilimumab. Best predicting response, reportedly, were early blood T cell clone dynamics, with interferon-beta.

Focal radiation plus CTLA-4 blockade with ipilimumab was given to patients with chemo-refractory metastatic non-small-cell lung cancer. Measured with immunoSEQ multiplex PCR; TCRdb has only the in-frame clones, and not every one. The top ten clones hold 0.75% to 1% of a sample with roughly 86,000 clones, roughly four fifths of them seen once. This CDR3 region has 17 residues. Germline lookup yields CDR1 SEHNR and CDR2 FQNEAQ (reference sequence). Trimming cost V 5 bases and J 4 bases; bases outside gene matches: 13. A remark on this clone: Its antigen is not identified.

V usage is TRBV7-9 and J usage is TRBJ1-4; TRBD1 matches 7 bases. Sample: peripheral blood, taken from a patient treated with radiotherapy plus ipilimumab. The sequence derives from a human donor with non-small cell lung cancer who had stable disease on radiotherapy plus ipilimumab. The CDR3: CASSEYHRGRGNEKLFF. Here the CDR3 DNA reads TGTGCCAGCAGCGAATACCACAGGGGTCGGGGTAATGAAAAACTGTTTTTT.